This T cell receptor (beta chain) was captured by sequencing in a study of blood T cell repertoires in COVID-19. About the research overall: Italy, Spain and the United States were the sources of the convalescent and acute COVID-19 samples. Sources were T cells, B-cell-depleted T cells, or PBMCs; the material itself was cDNA or gDNA.

In the original processing: Nucleated cell counts were estimated from reference gene primer amplification. Here immunoSEQ multiplex PCR was the method, and the copy in TCRdb shows in-frame clones only, minus some. The D gene and trimming were derived from the DNA, and the V and J assignments and clone size from that table. The table includes 250,000 to 300,000 clones, around four fifths detected once. The germline V gene encodes CDR1 SGHNT and CDR2 YYREEE (reference sequence). The V end was cut by 4 bases, the J end by 2 bases, with 9 bases between. This CDR3 region has 13 residues. Source material: peripheral blood. The sequence came from an older man with acute or convalescent COVID-19. The chain links TRBV5-4 to TRBJ2-5, with D possibly TRBD2 on 6 matching bases. The CDR3 DNA follows: TGTGCCAGCAGCCCCGGACTACAAGAGACCCAGTACTTC. Translated, it gives CASSPGLQETQYF. Variable domain in full (rest from reference TRBV5-4 and TRBJ2-5): ETGVTQSPTHLIKTRGQQVTLRCSSQSGHNTVSWYQQALGQGPQFIFQYYREEENGRGNFPPRFSGLQFPNYSSELNVNALELDDSALYLCASSPGLQETQYFGPGTRLLVL.